One and the same sample provided the 29 T cell receptor beta chains below, sequenced in a study of cytomegalovirus exposure and HLA in healthy donors. Primers for the PCR totalled 60 Vbeta and 13 Jbeta. Data came from immunoSEQ multiplex PCR; TCRdb stores just in-frame clones and leaves some out. The sample records around 150,000 clones, roughly 83% being singletons. Material for sequencing was PBMCs. Receptors were obtained from a man in his forties or fifties in good health and CMV-seronegative.

V is TRBV5-4 and J is TRBJ1-1, with TRBD1 matching over 9 bases. The germline V gene has CDR1 SGHNT and CDR2 YYREEE (reference sequence). The CDR3 is made up of 14 amino acids. The V gene end was trimmed by 3 bases and the J gene end by 3 bases; junction bases not matched to a gene: 3. The DNA for the CDR3 is TGTGCCAGCAGCTCCCGGGACAGGGACACTGAAGCTTTCTTT. Translation gives CASSSRDRDTEAFF.

The chain carries TRBV12-2 and TRBJ2-7; TRBD1, the D gene given by the table, was not confirmed from the DNA. TRBV12-2 has pseudogene status. The CDR3 contains 17 residues. The CDR3 region is CASLEGRQGAGGWEQYF. DNA for the CDR3: TGTGCAAGTCTCGAGGGTCGGCAGGGGGCTGGGGGGTGGGAGCAGTACTTC.

The chain is built from TRBV19 and TRBJ2-7; 10 nucleotides line up with TRBD2. V was pared by 5 bases and J by 3 bases, with 1 base of the junction left unmatched. The CDR3 contains 13 residues. Germline V gene data show CDR1 as LNHDA and CDR2 as SQIVND (reference sequence). The CDR3 is CASSSSGGYEQYF. DNA of the CDR3: TGTGCCAGTAGTTCTAGCGGGGGCTACGAGCAGTACTTC.

Note on this clone: Sequence at one end of the junction differs from germline and may be a read error. The chain uses TRBV11-2 and TRBJ1-1, with D uncertain. The germline V gene has CDR1 SGHAT and CDR2 FQNNGV. There are 12 residues in the CDR3. CDR3 in amino acids: CTSSLRNTEAFF. In DNA, the CDR3 is TGTACCAGCAGCTTACGGAACACTGAAGCTTTCTTT.

V usage is TRBV28 and J usage is TRBJ1-1; possible D gene TRBD1, 5 bases. Trimming took off 1 base at V and 4 bases at J, with 16 bases between the two ends. Looked up from germline, CDR1 is MDHEN and CDR2 is SYDVKM. The CDR3 has 16 amino acids. The CDR3, as DNA: TGTGCCAGCAGTTTATTCCATAGTGGGGGGGGCACTGAAGCTTTCTTT. Protein product: CASSLFHSGGGTEAFF.

This CDR3 reads CASSVGQATNEKLFF. The CDR3 DNA reads TGTGCCAGCAGCGTGGGACAGGCAACTAATGAAAAACTGTTTTTT. The rearrangement uses TRBV7-8 and TRBJ1-4; TRBD1 agrees at 8 bases. The V gene's germline CDR1 is SGHVS and CDR2 FQNEAQ. The CDR3 extends over 15 amino acids. Trimming at V came to 5 bases and at J to 0 bases, leaving 2 bases not matched to a gene. Looking up the rest from reference TRBV7-8 and TRBJ1-4 gives the full variable domain: GAGVSQSPRYKVAKRGQDVALRCDPISGHVSLFWYQQALGQGPEFLTYFQNEAQLDKSGLPSDRFFAERPEGSVSTLKIQRTQQEDSAVYLCASSVGQATNEKLFFGSGTQLSVL.

The rearrangement joins TRBV6-1 to TRBJ1-4, with D tentatively TRBD1 (5 bases). This CDR3 contains 16 residues. Per the germline V gene, CDR1 is MNHNS and CDR2 is SASEGT. V was pared by 4 bases and J by 8 bases, with 20 bases between. This CDR3 reads CASSAQVLGASEKLFF. For the CDR3, the DNA is TGTGCCAGCAGTGCCCAGGTTCTTGGGGCGTCCGAAAAACTGTTTTTT.

CDR3 in amino acids: CASSLGVGRENTEAFF. CDR3 bases: TGCGCCAGCAGCTTGGGTGTCGGCAGGGAGAACACTGAAGCTTTCTTT. The rearrangement uses TRBV5-1 and TRBJ1-1, with D perhaps matching TRBD1 (5 bases). Germline CDR1 is SGHRS and CDR2 is YFSETQ. Between the trimmed V and J ends, which lost 0 bases and 1 base, there was a span of 13 bases. This CDR3 has 16 residues.

The chain joins TRBV6-5 to TRBJ2-7, with 10 bases aligning to TRBD1. The CDR3 totals 14 residues. Losses at the gene ends were 5 bases for V and 6 bases for J; bases not matched to a gene: 7. Germline V gives CDR1 MNHEY, CDR2 SVGAGI. CDR3 sequence (DNA): TGTGCCAGCAGTGAAGGGACAGGGGTTTCCGAGCAGTACTTC. Protein product: CASSEGTGVSEQYF.

The DNA of the CDR3 is TGTGCCAGTACCAAATCGGGAAAGTGGGCTGAAGCTTTCTTT. Translating it yields CASTKSGKWAEAFF. This chain uses TRBV19 with TRBJ1-1; no reliable D call. The CDR3 totals 14 residues. In germline, CDR1 is LNHDA, CDR2 SQIVND (reference sequence). V lost 7 bases and J lost 6, with 18 bases in between.

This clone was seen a few times. The J gene is TRBJ2-3, the V gene TRBV7-8; TRBD2 aligns across 14 bases. V gave up 2 bases and J gave up 5 bases; unmatched junction bases: 3. The CDR3 is 16 residues long. The germline V gene has CDR1 SGHVS and CDR2 FQNEAQ. The DNA of the CDR3 is TGTGCCAGCAGCTTAACCGGGACTAGCGGGGGAGATACGCAGTATTTT. It encodes CASSLTGTSGGDTQYF.

The chain has TRBV7-2 and TRBJ2-2; D not resolved. V shed 6 bases and J shed 7 bases, with 12 bases lying between them. The CDR3 has 13 amino acids. The germline CDR1 and CDR2 sequences are SGHTA and FQGNSA. The chain's CDR3 is CASSEVVVGELFF. The CDR3 DNA sequence: TGTGCCAGCAGTGAAGTAGTGGTCGGGGAGCTGTTTTTT.

This clone showed up just once. J is TRBJ1-5 and V is TRBV7-2, with TRBD1 identical over 7 bases. Germline V gene sequence: CDR1 SGHTA, CDR2 FQGNSA. This CDR3 region has 15 residues. Trimming cost V 3 bases and J 4 bases; bases outside gene matches: 6. Here the CDR3 DNA reads TGTGCCAGCAGCTTGTACAGGGGTGGGAATCAGCCCCAGCATTTT. This encodes CASSLYRGGNQPQHF.

The CDR3 protein is CASSMDAGGRSYNEQFF. The CDR3 DNA follows: TGTGCCAGTAGTATGGACGCGGGAGGTAGGTCCTACAATGAGCAGTTCTTC. The genes are TRBV19 and TRBJ2-1; TRBD2 matches at 8 bases. CDR3 length equals 17 residues. Looked up from germline, CDR1 is LNHDA and CDR2 is SQIVND (reference sequence). V gave up 3 bases and J gave up 1 base; unmatched junction bases: 8. The full variable domain, its missing parts supplied by reference TRBV19 and TRBJ2-1, is DGGITQSPKYLFRKEGQNVTLSCEQNLNHDAMYWYRQDPGQGLRLIYYSQIVNDFQKGDIAEGYSVSREKKESFPLTVTSAQKNPTAFYLCASSMDAGGRSYNEQFFGPGTRLTVL.

The chain links TRBV19 to TRBJ2-7; D not certain. The CDR3 length is 14 residues. Germline loops: CDR1 LNHDA, CDR2 SQIVND (reference sequence). Trimming took 8 bases from V and 0 from J, leaving 14 bases between them. The CDR3 nucleotides are TGTGCCAGTCGAGACGCGAGGAGCTCCTACGAGCAGTACTTC. Its protein is CASRDARSSYEQYF.

The chain uses TRBV19 and TRBJ1-2, with a weak D call TRBD1 (6 bases). Germline V gene sequence: CDR1 LNHDA, CDR2 SQIVND (reference sequence). V lost 3 bases and J 4 bases, leaving 15 bases between the germline ends. This CDR3 has 15 residues. The CDR3 loop reads CASSIRDTSLYGYTF. The DNA of the CDR3 is TGTGCCAGTAGTATCCGGGACACGAGTCTCTATGGCTACACCTTC.

This clone occurred once. This chain uses TRBV5-8 with TRBJ1-2, with a tentative D call TRBD1 (6 bases). The CDR3 extends over 12 amino acids. Trimming cost V 7 bases and J 2 bases, with 9 bases left between them. CDR1 SGHTS and CDR2 YDEGEE come from the germline V gene. The CDR3 DNA follows: TGTGCCAGCCGCGGACAGAACTATGGCTACACCTTC. It yields the protein CASRGQNYGYTF.

The V gene is TRBV28, the J gene TRBJ2-1, with D possibly being TRBD2 (9 bases). Trimming removed 9 bases from V and 9 bases from J, with 36 bases in between. CDR1 and CDR2 (germline): MDHEN, SYDVKM. The length of the CDR3 is 19 residues. This CDR3 reads CASGIRGPPQRGVPSEQFF. The CDR3 region has the DNA TGTGCCAGTGGTATCAGGGGGCCGCCTCAGCGGGGGGTGCCCTCTGAGCAGTTCTTC.

This rearrangement joins TRBV9 to TRBJ2-7; tentatively, D is TRBD1 (6 bases). The CDR3 loop spans 15 amino acids. Trimming left V 3 bases short and J 3 bases short, with 16 bases between. Germline-derived CDR1 and CDR2 are SGDLS and YYNGEE. CDR3 region: CASSEKIQGNYEQYF. The CDR3 DNA is TGTGCCAGCAGCGAAAAAATACAGGGTAACTACGAGCAGTACTTC. The whole variable domain, filled in from reference TRBV9 and TRBJ2-7, reads DSGVTQTPKHLITATGQRVTLRCSPRSGDLSVYWYQQSLDQGLQFLIQYYNGEERAKGNILERFSAQQFPDLHSELNLSSLELGDSALYFCASSEKIQGNYEQYFGPGTRLTVT.

This chain uses TRBV7-2 with TRBJ1-5; TRBD1 agrees at 8 bases. The V gene end was trimmed by 1 base and the J gene end by 6 bases; junction bases not matched to a gene: 8. The CDR3 totals 16 residues. CDR1 is SGHTA and CDR2 is FQGNSA in the germline V gene. CDR3 in DNA: TGTGCCAGCAGCTTAGGATCGACAGGGGCGGGTCAGCCCCAGCATTTT. Translation: CASSLGSTGAGQPQHF.

The rearrangement joins TRBV23-1 to TRBJ1-6, with 9 nucleotides matching TRBD1. TRBV23-1 qualifies as an ORF whose function is uncertain. The J segment lost 7 bases and the V segment lost 2 bases, leaving 9 bases of the junction unmatched. The CDR3 is 17 residues long. The CDR3 DNA reads TGCGCCAGCAGTCAACATGAAGACGGACAGGGGAATTCACCCCTCCACTTT. It encodes CASSQHEDGQGNSPLHF.

V is TRBV7-2 and J is TRBJ2-5; perhaps TRBD1 as D (6 bases). Germline values: CDR1 SGHTA, CDR2 FQGNSA. This CDR3 is 14 amino acids long. V dropped 3 bases and J dropped 2 bases, with 10 bases sitting between them. The CDR3 region is CASSFDRLQETQYF. Here the CDR3 DNA reads TGTGCCAGCAGCTTTGACAGGCTTCAAGAGACCCAGTACTTC.

The rearrangement uses TRBV4-1 and TRBJ1-4; D remains ambiguous. This CDR3 is 12 amino acids long. From germline, CDR1 is MGHRA and CDR2 YSYEKL. Trimming removed 0 bases at V and 8 bases at J, with 4 bases between. The CDR3 bases are TGCGCCAGCAGCCAAGACGGGGAAAAACTGTTTTTT. Its protein is CASSQDGEKLFF.

This clone was picked up one time. V usage is TRBV7-6 and J usage is TRBJ2-1, with 16 bases fitting TRBD2. Trimming took 3 bases from V and 10 from J; bases not matched to a gene: 6. This CDR3 is 16 amino acids long. Per the germline V gene, CDR1 is SGHVS and CDR2 is FNYEAQ. This CDR3 reads CASSLGLAGGPGEQFF. DNA for the CDR3: TGTGCCAGCAGCTTGGGACTAGCGGGAGGGCCGGGAGAGCAGTTCTTC.

The chain combines TRBV7-3 with TRBJ1-1; 7 bases align to TRBD1. This CDR3 comprises 14 residues. Germline V gene lookup returns CDR1 SGHTA and CDR2 FQGTGA. J was trimmed by 1 base and V by 5 bases; bases with no gene match: 4. DNA of the CDR3: TGTGCCAGCAGCACCCGGACAGGGAACACTGAAGCTTTCTTT. Translated: CASSTRTGNTEAFF.

V is TRBV6-6 and J is TRBJ2-7; 8 nucleotides match TRBD2. Germline trimming cut 6 bases from V and 0 bases from J; bases unmatched to any gene: 4. Per the germline V gene, CDR1 is MNHNY and CDR2 is SVGAGI (reference sequence). The CDR3 has 14 residues. The CDR3 protein is CASSPSGSSYEQYF. The DNA for the CDR3 is TGTGCCAGCAGCCCCAGCGGGAGCTCCTACGAGCAGTACTTC.

With respect to this clone: In the same sample, other DNA sequences code for this CDR3. The V and J genes are TRBV7-8 and TRBJ2-7; D unclear. V lost 1 base to trimming and J lost 2 bases, with 3 bases between them. CDR1 is SGHVS, CDR2 FQNEAQ, per germline. CDR3 length: 12 amino acids. This CDR3 reads CASSLDTYEQYF. DNA for the CDR3: TGTGCCAGCAGCTTAGACACCTACGAGCAGTACTTC. Drawing the rest from reference TRBV7-8 and TRBJ2-7, the complete variable domain is GAGVSQSPRYKVAKRGQDVALRCDPISGHVSLFWYQQALGQGPEFLTYFQNEAQLDKSGLPSDRFFAERPEGSVSTLKIQRTQQEDSAVYLCASSLDTYEQYFGPGTRLTVT.

The gene calls are TRBV27 and TRBJ2-7; TRBD2 agrees at 8 bases. Trimming took 3 bases from V and 2 from J; bases not matched to a gene: 9. CDR3 length: 16 residues. Germline CDR1 reads MNHEY; CDR2 reads SMNVEV (reference sequence). The CDR3 loop reads CASSLNPSGSAYEQYF. The CDR3 nucleotides are TGTGCCAGCAGTTTGAATCCTAGCGGGTCAGCCTACGAGCAGTACTTC.

The chain has TRBV25-1 and TRBJ2-3; 8 bases fit TRBD2. The V gene's germline CDR1 is MGHDK and CDR2 SYGVNS. Trimming removed 3 bases from V and 3 bases from J; junction bases left unmatched: 11. The CDR3 contains 17 residues. CDR3 region: CASSDPLAGGGTDTQYF. CDR3 sequence (DNA): TGTGCCAGCAGTGACCCACTCGCGGGGGGTGGAACAGATACGCAGTATTTT.